This is a list of T cell receptor beta chains from one sample in a study of blood T cell repertoires in COVID-19. Measured with immunoSEQ multiplex PCR; TCRdb has only the in-frame clones, and not every one. The sample has about 260,000 clones; around 90% are singletons. The sample comprised peripheral blood. These receptors originate from a person under 35 with COVID-19, enrolled during active disease. CDR3s include the opening cysteine and the closing phenylalanine or tryptophan. The D gene is left open where the match is weak. The size of a clone is reported for some rows only, either as once, few or many, or as a class for expanded clones.

v_gene	j_gene	abundance	d_gene	CDR3aa	CDR3nt
TRBV7-2	TRBJ2-7	once	.	CASRGLYEQYF	TGTGCCAGCAGGGGGCTTTACGAGCAGTACTTC
TRBV28	TRBJ2-2	.	TRBD2	CASSLSPGGTGELFF	TGTGCCAGCAGTCTTTCCCCGGGGGGGACCGGGGAGCTGTTTTTT
TRBV7-9	TRBJ2-3	.	TRBD2	CASSPGLAGGQPSPDTQYF	TGTGCCAGCAGCCCGGGACTAGCGGGGGGACAACCTTCCCCAGATACGCAGTATTTT
TRBV6-1	TRBJ1-5	.	TRBD1	CASSEGTGSQPQHF	TGTGCCAGCAGTGAAGGGACAGGGTCTCAGCCCCAGCATTTT
TRBV9	TRBJ2-1	.	TRBD1	CASGTTGGYNEQFF	TGTGCCAGCGGTACGACAGGGGGCTACAATGAGCAGTTCTTC
TRBV3-1/TRBV3-2	TRBJ2-1	.	TRBD2	CASSQDQVAGDGNEQFF	TGTGCCAGCAGCCAAGATCAAGTAGCGGGAGATGGCAATGAGCAGTTCTTC
TRBV6-5	TRBJ1-1	.	.	CASSYSLGSGNTEAFF	TGTGCCAGCAGTTACTCGTTAGGGAGCGGGAACACTGAAGCTTTCTTT
TRBV29-1	TRBJ2-7	.	.	CSVEGSQGSSYEQYF	TGCAGCGTTGAAGGTAGTCAGGGGAGCTCCTACGAGCAGTACTTC
TRBV7-9	TRBJ2-7	.	TRBD2	CASSPPGLAGAGEQYF	TGTGCCAGCAGCCCCCCCGGACTAGCGGGAGCGGGCGAGCAGTACTTC
TRBV7-7	TRBJ2-7	.	.	CASSLATGNNYEQYF	TGTGCTAGCAGCTTAGCAACAGGGAACAACTACGAGCAGTACTTC
TRBV18	TRBJ1-2	.	.	CASSPAQGGYGYTF	TGTGCCAGCTCACCAGCTCAGGGCGGCTATGGCTACACCTTC
TRBV15	TRBJ2-7	few	TRBD2	CATSVNRGLGNEQYF	TGTGCCACCAGCGTTAATCGGGGACTAGGTAACGAGCAGTACTTC
TRBV24-1	TRBJ1-5	.	.	CATTDSNQPQHF	TGTGCCACCACAGATAGCAATCAGCCCCAGCATTTT
TRBV16	TRBJ2-4	once	TRBD1	CASSHFRDRGNNIQYF	TGTGCCAGCAGCCACTTTCGGGACAGGGGAAATAACATTCAGTACTTC
TRBV15	TRBJ1-2	.	.	CATSRDRQGNGYTF	TGTGCCACCAGCAGAGATAGGCAGGGGAATGGCTACACCTTC
TRBV14	TRBJ2-5	.	.	CASSQDLELKETQYF	TGTGCCAGCAGCCAAGACCTAGAACTGAAAGAGACCCAGTACTTC
TRBV20-1	TRBJ2-7	.	TRBD2	CSASPFGLAGNEQYF	TGCAGTGCTAGTCCGTTCGGACTAGCGGGAAACGAGCAGTACTTC
TRBV4-2	TRBJ2-3	.	.	CASSQQAGTDTQYF	TGTGCCAGCAGCCAACAGGCTGGCACAGATACGCAGTATTTT
TRBV6-2/TRBV6-3	TRBJ2-7	.	TRBD1	CASSYGGQGAREQYF	TGTGCCAGCAGTTACGGGGGACAGGGGGCGCGGGAGCAGTACTTC
TRBV19	TRBJ1-1	.	TRBD1	CASTMTGVNTEAFF	TGTGCCAGTACCATGACAGGGGTGAACACTGAAGCTTTCTTT
TRBV12-3/TRBV12-4	TRBJ1-6	.	.	CASSGDSPLHF	TGTGCCAGCAGCGGGGATTCACCCCTCCACTTT
TRBV4-1	TRBJ2-3	.	.	CASSQEQHLALSTDTQYF	TGCGCCAGCAGCCAAGAACAACATTTAGCCCTGAGCACAGATACGCAGTATTTT
TRBV27	TRBJ2-1	.	TRBD1	CASSPEQGANFNEQFF	TGTGCCAGCAGTCCAGAACAGGGGGCGAATTTTAATGAGCAGTTCTTC
TRBV28	TRBJ2-4	once	.	CASSLLTEFPDKNIQYF	TGTGCCAGCAGTTTATTGACAGAGTTTCCAGACAAAAACATTCAGTACTTC
TRBV27	TRBJ1-5	.	TRBD1	CASSFTGGDQDQPQHF	TGTGCCAGCAGCTTCACAGGGGGCGATCAGGATCAGCCCCAGCATTTT
TRBV7-2	TRBJ2-7	.	TRBD2	CASSLSTSGRGYEQYF	TGTGCCAGCAGCTTATCGACTAGCGGGAGAGGCTACGAGCAGTACTTC
TRBV27	TRBJ1-2	.	.	CASKSSRTVDYGYTF	TGTGCCAGCAAATCTTCCAGGACAGTCGACTATGGCTACACCTTC
TRBV27	TRBJ1-6	once	.	CASSPLGGVGYGPLHF	TGTGCCAGCAGTCCGCTGGGGGGGGTTGGTTACGGACCCCTCCACTTT
TRBV28	TRBJ2-5	once	TRBD2	CASSFGSGTTWGTQYF	TGTGCCAGCAGTTTTGGTAGCGGGACTACTTGGGGGACCCAGTACTTC
TRBV24-1	TRBJ1-2	.	.	CATSGGDRRGYTF	TGTGCCACCAGTGGAGGAGACCGGCGAGGCTACACCTTC
TRBV29-1	TRBJ1-2	.	.	CSVIVGSLYGYTF	TGCAGCGTTATCGTGGGCAGCCTCTATGGCTACACCTTC
TRBV11-2	TRBJ2-1	.	.	CASSTLVGTPYNEQFF	TGTGCCAGCAGCACCTTAGTTGGGACTCCCTACAATGAGCAGTTCTTC
TRBV9	TRBJ1-1	.	.	CASSVGGTQGAFF	TGTGCCAGCAGCGTAGGCGGCACCCAGGGAGCTTTCTTT
TRBV11-2	TRBJ1-3	.	.	CASSLVAASGNTIYF	TGTGCCAGCAGCTTAGTAGCAGCCTCTGGAAACACCATATATTTT
TRBV23-1	TRBJ2-3	.	TRBD2	CASSQSGGRCADTQYF	TGCGCCAGCAGTCAATCTGGCGGGAGATGTGCAGATACGCAGTATTTT
TRBV29-1	TRBJ2-2	.	TRBD1	CSVSPGQGSGELFF	TGCAGCGTTTCCCCGGGACAGGGGAGCGGGGAGCTGTTTTTT
TRBV2	TRBJ2-1	.	TRBD2	CASRVTGGSYNEQFF	TGTGCCAGCAGAGTTACGGGAGGGTCCTACAATGAGCAGTTCTTC
TRBV5-1	TRBJ1-6	.	.	CASSLGGTPLHF	TGCGCCAGCAGCTTGGGCGGGACACCCCTCCACTTT
TRBV4-2	TRBJ1-1	.	.	CASSQVPTEYTEAFF	TGTGCCAGCAGCCAGGTCCCGACAGAGTACACTGAAGCTTTCTTT
TRBV4-2	TRBJ2-1	.	.	CASSQGETRHNEQFF	TGTGCCAGCAGCCAAGGGGAGACTAGACATAACGAGCAGTTCTTC
TRBV19	TRBJ2-7	.	.	CASSPAGPRVVEQYF	TGTGCCAGTAGTCCCGCCGGACCGCGGGTGGTCGAGCAGTACTTC
TRBV5-4	TRBJ2-5	.	TRBD2	CASSLAWGGPETQYF	TGTGCCAGCAGCTTGGCATGGGGGGGTCCGGAGACCCAGTACTTC
TRBV20-1	TRBJ1-1	few	TRBD1	CSASSSTGGTEAFF	TGCAGTGCTAGTTCCTCGACAGGGGGGACTGAAGCTTTCTTT
TRBV7-9	TRBJ1-5	.	TRBD1	CASSSYDRERQPQHF	TGTGCCAGCAGCTCATATGACAGGGAAAGGCAGCCCCAGCATTTT
TRBV18	TRBJ2-1	.	.	CASSPMAGSDNEQFF	TGTGCCAGCTCACCAATGGCGGGATCGGACAATGAGCAGTTCTTC
TRBV7-9	TRBJ2-7	.	.	CAIKPTGQSYEQYF	TGTGCCATCAAACCTACCGGACAGTCCTACGAGCAGTACTTC